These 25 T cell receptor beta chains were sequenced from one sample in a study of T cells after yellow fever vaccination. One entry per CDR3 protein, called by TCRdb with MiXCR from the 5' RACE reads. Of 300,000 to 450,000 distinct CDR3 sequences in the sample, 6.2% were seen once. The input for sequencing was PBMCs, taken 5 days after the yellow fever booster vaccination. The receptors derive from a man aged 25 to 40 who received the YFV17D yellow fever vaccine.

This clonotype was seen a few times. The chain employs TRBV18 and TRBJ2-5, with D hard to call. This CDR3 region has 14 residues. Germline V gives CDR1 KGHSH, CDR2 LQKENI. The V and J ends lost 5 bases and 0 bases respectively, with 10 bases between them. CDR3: CASSFVGDQETQYF. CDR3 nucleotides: TGTGCCAGCTCATTTGTCGGTGACCAAGAGACCCAGTACTTC. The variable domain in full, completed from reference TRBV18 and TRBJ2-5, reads NAGVMQNPRHLVRRRGQEARLRCSPMKGHSHVYWYRQLPEEGLKFMVYLQKENIIDESGMPKERFSAEFPKEGPSILRIQQVVRGDSAAYFCASSFVGDQETQYFGPGTRLLVL.

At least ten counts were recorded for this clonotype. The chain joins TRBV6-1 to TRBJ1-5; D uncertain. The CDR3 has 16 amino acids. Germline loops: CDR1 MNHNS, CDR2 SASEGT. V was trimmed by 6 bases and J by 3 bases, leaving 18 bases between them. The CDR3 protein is CASSPLLRQLNQPQHF. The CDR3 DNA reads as TGTGCCAGCAGCCCCTTGCTTAGACAACTCAATCAGCCCCAGCATTTT.

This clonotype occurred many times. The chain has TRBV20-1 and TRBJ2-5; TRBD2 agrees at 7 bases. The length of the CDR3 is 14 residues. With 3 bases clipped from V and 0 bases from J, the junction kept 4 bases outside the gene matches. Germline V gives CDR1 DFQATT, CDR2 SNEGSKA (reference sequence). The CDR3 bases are TGCAGTGCTAGGACGGGGGGATACCAAGAGACCCAGTACTTC. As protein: CSARTGGYQETQYF.

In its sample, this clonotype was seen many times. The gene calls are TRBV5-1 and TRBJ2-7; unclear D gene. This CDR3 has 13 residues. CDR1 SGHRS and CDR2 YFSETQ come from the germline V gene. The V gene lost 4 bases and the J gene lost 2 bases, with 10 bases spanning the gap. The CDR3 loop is CASSSNGPYEQYF. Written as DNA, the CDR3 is TGCGCCAGCAGCAGTAACGGACCCTACGAGCAGTACTTC.

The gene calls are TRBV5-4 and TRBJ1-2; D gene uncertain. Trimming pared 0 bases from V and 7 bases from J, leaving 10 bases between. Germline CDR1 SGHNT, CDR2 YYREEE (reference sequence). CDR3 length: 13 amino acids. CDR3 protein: CASSLGGWFGYTF. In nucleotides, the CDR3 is TGTGCCAGCAGCTTGGGGGGTTGGTTTGGCTACACCTTC.

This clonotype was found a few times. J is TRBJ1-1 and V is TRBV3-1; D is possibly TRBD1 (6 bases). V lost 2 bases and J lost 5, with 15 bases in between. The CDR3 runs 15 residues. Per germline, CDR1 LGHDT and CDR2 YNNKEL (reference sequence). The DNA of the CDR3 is TGTGCCAGCAGCCAACCAACAGGGATCCGGACTGAAGCTTTCTTT. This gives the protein CASSQPTGIRTEAFF.

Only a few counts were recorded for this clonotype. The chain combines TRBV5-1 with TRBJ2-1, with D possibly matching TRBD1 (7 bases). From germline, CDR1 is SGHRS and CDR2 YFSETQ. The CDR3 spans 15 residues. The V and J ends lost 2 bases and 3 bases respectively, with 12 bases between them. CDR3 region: CASSFQGGLYNEQFF. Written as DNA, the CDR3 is TGCGCCAGCAGCTTCCAGGGGGGACTCTACAATGAGCAGTTCTTC.

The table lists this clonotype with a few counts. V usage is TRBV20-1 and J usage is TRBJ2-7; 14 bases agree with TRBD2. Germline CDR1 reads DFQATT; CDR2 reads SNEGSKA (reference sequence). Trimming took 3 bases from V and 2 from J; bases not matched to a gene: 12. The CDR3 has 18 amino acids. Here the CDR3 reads CSASRLGLAGVGAYEQYF. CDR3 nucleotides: TGCAGTGCTAGTCGGTTGGGACTAGCGGGAGTTGGGGCCTACGAGCAGTACTTC.

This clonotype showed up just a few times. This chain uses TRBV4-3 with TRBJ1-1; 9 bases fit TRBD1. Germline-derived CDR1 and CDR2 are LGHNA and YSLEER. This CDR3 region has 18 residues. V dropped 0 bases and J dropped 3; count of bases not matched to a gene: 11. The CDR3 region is CASSQEAGTGPLYTEAFF. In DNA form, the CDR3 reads TGCGCCAGCAGCCAAGAGGCCGGGACAGGGCCCCTGTACACTGAAGCTTTCTTT.

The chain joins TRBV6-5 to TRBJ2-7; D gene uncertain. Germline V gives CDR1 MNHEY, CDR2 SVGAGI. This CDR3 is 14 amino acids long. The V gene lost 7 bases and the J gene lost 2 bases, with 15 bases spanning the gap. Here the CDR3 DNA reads TGTGCCAGCATGCGAGTCCTCTGGGCCTACGAGCAGTACTTC. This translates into CASMRVLWAYEQYF.

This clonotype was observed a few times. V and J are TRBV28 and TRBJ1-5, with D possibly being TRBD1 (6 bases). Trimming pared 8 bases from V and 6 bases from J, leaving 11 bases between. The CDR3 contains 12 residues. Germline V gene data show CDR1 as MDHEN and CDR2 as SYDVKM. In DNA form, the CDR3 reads TGTGCCAGCGGCAGGGGTATTCAGCCCCAGCATTTT. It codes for CASGRGIQPQHF.

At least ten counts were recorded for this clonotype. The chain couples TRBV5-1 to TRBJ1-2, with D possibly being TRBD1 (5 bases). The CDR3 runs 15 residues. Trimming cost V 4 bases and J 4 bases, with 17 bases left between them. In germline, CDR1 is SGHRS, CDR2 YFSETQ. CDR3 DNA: TGCGCCAGCAGCAGTACAGGAGGGGCCGGCTATGGCTACACCTTC. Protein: CASSSTGGAGYGYTF.

CDR3 bases: TGTGCCAGTAGTGCCATCGTGAAGACACCGCGGCGTGGCTACACCTTC. This gives the protein CASSAIVKTPRRGYTF. J is TRBJ1-2 and V is TRBV19; the D is unclear. The CDR3 runs to 16 residues. The V and J ends lost 5 bases and 7 bases respectively, with 23 bases between them. The V gene's germline CDR1 is LNHDA and CDR2 SQIVND (reference sequence).

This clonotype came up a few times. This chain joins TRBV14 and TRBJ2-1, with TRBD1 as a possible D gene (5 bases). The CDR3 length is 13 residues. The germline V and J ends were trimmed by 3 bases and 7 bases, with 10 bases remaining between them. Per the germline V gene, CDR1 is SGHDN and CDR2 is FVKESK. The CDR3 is CASSQQGTNEQFF. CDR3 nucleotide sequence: TGTGCCAGCAGCCAGCAGGGAACAAATGAGCAGTTCTTC.

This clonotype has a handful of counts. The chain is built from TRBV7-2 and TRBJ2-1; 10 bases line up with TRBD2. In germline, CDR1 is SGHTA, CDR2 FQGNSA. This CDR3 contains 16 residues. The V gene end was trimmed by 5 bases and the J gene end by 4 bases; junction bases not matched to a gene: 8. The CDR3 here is CASSNLAGAGYNEQFF. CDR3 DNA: TGTGCCAGCAGCAACCTAGCGGGAGCGGGGTACAATGAGCAGTTCTTC.

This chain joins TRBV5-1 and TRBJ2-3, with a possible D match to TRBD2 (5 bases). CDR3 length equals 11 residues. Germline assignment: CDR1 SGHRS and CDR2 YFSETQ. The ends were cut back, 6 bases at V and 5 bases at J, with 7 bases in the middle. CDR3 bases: TGCGCCAGCAACGAGGGAGATACGCAGTATTTT. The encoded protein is CASNEGDTQYF.

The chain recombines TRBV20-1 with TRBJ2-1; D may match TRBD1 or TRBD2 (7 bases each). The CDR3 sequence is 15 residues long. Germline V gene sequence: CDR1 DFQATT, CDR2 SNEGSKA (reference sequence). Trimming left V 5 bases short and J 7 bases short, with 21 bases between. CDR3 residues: CSALSPRQGGNEQFF. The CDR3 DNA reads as TGCAGTGCTCTAAGCCCGCGTCAGGGGGGGAATGAGCAGTTCTTC.

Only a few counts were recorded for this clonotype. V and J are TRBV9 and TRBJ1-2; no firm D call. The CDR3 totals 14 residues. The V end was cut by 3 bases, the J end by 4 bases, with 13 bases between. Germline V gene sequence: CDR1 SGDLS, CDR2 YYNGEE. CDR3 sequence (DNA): TGTGCCAGCAGCGAGGGAGGGATAGGCTATGGCTACACCTTC. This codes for CASSEGGIGYGYTF.

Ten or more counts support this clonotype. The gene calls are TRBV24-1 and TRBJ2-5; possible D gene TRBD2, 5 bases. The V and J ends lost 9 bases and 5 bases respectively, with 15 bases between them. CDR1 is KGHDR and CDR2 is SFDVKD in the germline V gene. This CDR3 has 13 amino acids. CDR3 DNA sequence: TGTGCCACCCAAGCGGTCCTGGGGGAGACCCAGTACTTC. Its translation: CATQAVLGETQYF.

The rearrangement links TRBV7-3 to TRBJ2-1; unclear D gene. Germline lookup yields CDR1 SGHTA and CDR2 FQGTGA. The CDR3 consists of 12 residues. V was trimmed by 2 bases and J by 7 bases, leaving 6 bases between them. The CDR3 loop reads CASSLEQNEQFF. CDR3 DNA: TGTGCCAGCAGCTTAGAACAAAATGAGCAGTTCTTC. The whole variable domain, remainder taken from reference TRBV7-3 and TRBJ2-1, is GAGVSQTPSNKVTEKGKYVELRCDPISGHTALYWYRQSLGQGPEFLIYFQGTGAADDSGLPNDRFFAVRPEGSVSTLKIQRTERGDSAVYLCASSLEQNEQFFGPGTRLTVL.

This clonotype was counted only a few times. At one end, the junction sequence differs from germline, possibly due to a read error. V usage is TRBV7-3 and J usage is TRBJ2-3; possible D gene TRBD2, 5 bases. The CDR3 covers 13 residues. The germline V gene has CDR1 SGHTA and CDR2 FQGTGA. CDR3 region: CASSITRVDTQYF. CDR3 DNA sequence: TGTGCCAGCAGCATAACTAGGGTAGATACGCAGTATTTT.

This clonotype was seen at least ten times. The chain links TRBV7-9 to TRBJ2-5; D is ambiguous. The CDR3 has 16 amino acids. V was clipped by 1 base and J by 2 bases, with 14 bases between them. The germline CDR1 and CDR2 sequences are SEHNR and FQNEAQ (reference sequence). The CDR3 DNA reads TGTGCCAGCAGCTTAGTCAAGGATGCCCTTCAAGAGACCCAGTACTTC. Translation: CASSLVKDALQETQYF.

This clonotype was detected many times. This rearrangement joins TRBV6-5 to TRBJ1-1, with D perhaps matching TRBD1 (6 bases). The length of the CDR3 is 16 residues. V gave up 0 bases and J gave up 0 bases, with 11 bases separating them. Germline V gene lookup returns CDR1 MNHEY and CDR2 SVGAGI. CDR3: CASSYSQGRMNTEAFF. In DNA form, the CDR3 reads TGTGCCAGCAGTTACTCCCAGGGGAGAATGAACACTGAAGCTTTCTTT.

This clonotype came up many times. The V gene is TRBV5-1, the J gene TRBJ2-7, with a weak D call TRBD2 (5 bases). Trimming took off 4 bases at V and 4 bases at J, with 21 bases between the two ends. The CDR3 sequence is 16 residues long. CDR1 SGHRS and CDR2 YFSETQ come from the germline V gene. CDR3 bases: TGCGCCAGCAGCCACGGGCGGACTTTCCCGGAGTACGAGCAGTACTTC. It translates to CASSHGRTFPEYEQYF.

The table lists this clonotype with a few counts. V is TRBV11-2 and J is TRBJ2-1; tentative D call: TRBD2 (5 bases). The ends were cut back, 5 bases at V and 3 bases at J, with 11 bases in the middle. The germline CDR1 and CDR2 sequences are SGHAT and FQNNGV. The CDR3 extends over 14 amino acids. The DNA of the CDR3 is TGTGCCAGCAGCCTGCGGGTTGGCTACAATGAGCAGTTCTTC. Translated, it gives CASSLRVGYNEQFF.